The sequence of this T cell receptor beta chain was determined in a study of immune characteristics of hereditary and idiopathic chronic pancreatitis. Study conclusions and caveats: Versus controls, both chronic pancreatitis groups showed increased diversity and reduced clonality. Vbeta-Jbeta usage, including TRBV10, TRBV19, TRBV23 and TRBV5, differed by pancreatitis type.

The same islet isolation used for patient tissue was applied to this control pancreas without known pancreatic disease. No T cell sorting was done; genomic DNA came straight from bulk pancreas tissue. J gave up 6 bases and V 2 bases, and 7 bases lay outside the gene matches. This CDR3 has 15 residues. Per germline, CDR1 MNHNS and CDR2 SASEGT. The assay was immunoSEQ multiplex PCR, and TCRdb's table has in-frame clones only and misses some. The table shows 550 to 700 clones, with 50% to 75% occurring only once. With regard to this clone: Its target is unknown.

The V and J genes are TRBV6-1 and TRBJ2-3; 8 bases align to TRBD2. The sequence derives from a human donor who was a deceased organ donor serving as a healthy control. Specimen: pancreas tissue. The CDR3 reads CASSEKAGAVDTQYF. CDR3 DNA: TGTGCCAGCAGTGAAAAAGCGGGAGCCGTCGATACGCAGTATTTT.